These 27 T cell receptor beta chains were sequenced from one sample in a study of metastatic and nonmetastatic thyroid tumors. TCRdb reanalyzed the PCR reads with MiXCR. The table includes about 21,000 clones, about a quarter detected once. Treatment of any kind had been given to no patient before thyroid surgery. Sequencing used blood. Every receptor here comes from a female donor with papillary thyroid cancer or a benign thyroid nodule (not recorded which). Some clones in this sample may be carry-over from other donors' samples.

This clone showed up many times. This chain connects TRBV4-3 to TRBJ1-2, with 12 bases identical to TRBD1. The V and J ends lost 3 bases and 12 bases, in that order; junction bases with no gene match: 11. The CDR3 is 15 residues long. Germline V gene sequence: CDR1 LGHNA, CDR2 YSLEER. CDR3 protein: CASSHQTPGQGADTF. CDR3 coding DNA: TGCGCCAGCAGCCATCAAACGCCGGGACAGGGGGCGGACACCTTC.

The chain has TRBV27 and TRBJ1-6, with D possibly matching TRBD1 (6 bases). This CDR3 spans 15 amino acids. With 5 bases removed from V and 9 bases from J, the gap between germline ends came to 17 bases. CDR1 and CDR2 (germline): MNHEY, SMNVEV (reference sequence). CDR3 DNA: TGTGCCAGCAGTCCGGCGGCCGCGGGGGCTTCACCCCTCCACTTT. Its protein is CASSPAAAGASPLHF.

This clone was picked up many times. This CDR3 is missing its conserved last phenylalanine or tryptophan, likely due to a read error. The V call is TRBV11-1, the J call TRBJ2-7, with D perhaps given as TRBD1 or TRBD2 (6 bases each). CDR1 is SGHAT, CDR2 FQDESV, per germline (reference sequence). V was trimmed by 3 bases and J by 1 base, leaving 16 bases between them. This CDR3 contains 16 residues. Written as DNA, the CDR3 is TGTGCCAGCAGCTTCCAAGGCACGGGGGCATCCTACGAGCAGTACCTC. Residues: CASSFQGTGASYEQYL.

This clone showed up many times. The chain recombines TRBV20-1 with TRBJ1-4; maybe TRBD1 (5 bases). The germline V gene encodes CDR1 DFQATT and CDR2 SNEGSKA (reference sequence). The V end was cut by 6 bases, the J end by 2 bases, with 13 bases between. The CDR3 is made up of 14 amino acids. In nucleotides, the CDR3 is TGCAGTGCCAGACAGATTAGGACTAATGAAAAACTGTTTTTT. Protein product: CSARQIRTNEKLFF.

This clone has a count of ten or more. The genes are TRBV20-1 and TRBJ2-5; 7 bases agree with TRBD2. This CDR3 contains 14 residues. The V gene end was trimmed by 0 bases and the J gene end by 1 base; junction bases not matched to a gene: 2. Per the germline V gene, CDR1 is DFQATT and CDR2 is SNEGSKA (reference sequence). For the CDR3, the DNA is TGCAGTGCTAGAGATGGGGGGGTCCAAGAGACCCAGTACTTC. This codes for CSARDGGVQETQYF.

The V call is TRBV28, the J call TRBJ1-2; D possibly corresponds to TRBD1 (5 bases). CDR1 and CDR2 from the germline V gene are MDHEN and SYDVKM. The CDR3 sequence is 12 residues long. V dropped 11 bases and J dropped 4 bases, with 14 bases sitting between them. The CDR3 loop reads CAHSPGLYGYTF. DNA of the CDR3: TGTGCCCACTCTCCGGGACTCTATGGCTACACCTTC.

This chain links TRBV6-1 with TRBJ1-5; 8 positions agree with TRBD1. V lost 4 bases, J lost 3 bases, and 8 bases stayed unmatched. The CDR3 extends over 16 amino acids. The germline gives CDR1 MNHNS, CDR2 SASEGT. CDR3 sequence: CASSATGVLINQPQHF. As DNA, the CDR3 is TGTGCCAGCAGTGCGACAGGGGTTCTTATCAATCAGCCCCAGCATTTT.

The V and J genes are TRBV19 and TRBJ2-7, with TRBD1 matching 9 bases. The germline CDR1 and CDR2 sequences are LNHDA and SQIVND (reference sequence). CDR3 length: 15 amino acids. The trim removed 3 bases at V and 2 bases at J, leaving 5 bases unmatched. CDR3 DNA: TGTGCCAGTAGTATCCGGGACAGGGAGGCCTACGAGCAGTACTTC. It yields the protein CASSIRDREAYEQYF.

This clone was observed at least ten times. The chain links TRBV27 to TRBJ2-5; 10 bases fit TRBD1. The CDR3 totals 15 residues. The J segment lost 5 bases and the V segment lost 5 bases, leaving 8 bases of the junction unmatched. Germline V lookup: CDR1 MNHEY, CDR2 SMNVEV (reference sequence). The CDR3 loop reads CASSLGTGDVETQYF. The CDR3, as DNA: TGTGCCAGCAGTCTTGGGACAGGGGATGTTGAGACCCAGTACTTC.

In its sample, this clone was seen many times. V is TRBV9 and J is TRBJ1-5, with unresolved D. Germline V gene data show CDR1 as SGDLS and CDR2 as YYNGEE. Trimming shortened V by 0 bases and J by 4 bases, and 11 bases separated the two germline ends. This CDR3 contains 15 residues. The CDR3 protein is CASSVGGRMNQPQHF. The CDR3 region has the DNA TGTGCCAGCAGCGTAGGAGGACGGATGAATCAGCCCCAGCATTTT.

This clone has a handful of counts. The chain has TRBV6-1 and TRBJ2-7, with D perhaps assigned TRBD1 or TRBD2 (6 bases each). V gave up 10 bases and J gave up 2 bases, with 24 bases separating them. There are 16 residues in the CDR3. Per germline, CDR1 MNHNS and CDR2 SASEGT. The CDR3 is CATSAVQGTGAYEQYF. CDR3 bases: TGTGCCACCTCCGCGGTGCAGGGGACGGGAGCCTACGAGCAGTACTTC.

Ten or more counts support this clone. A much larger clone lies a single base off, so this may be a read error. Different DNA sequences within this sample yield the same CDR3. The V and J genes are TRBV9 and TRBJ2-2; maybe TRBD2 (5 bases). The CDR3 runs 17 residues. Germline loops: CDR1 SGDLS, CDR2 YYNGEE. The CDR3 is CASSPPFRGSNTEELFF. DNA of the CDR3: TGCGCCAGCAGCCCCCCGTTTCGAGGGTCAAACACCGAGGAGCTGTTTTTT.

This clone was detected ten times or more. The chain combines TRBV2 with TRBJ2-7, with 11 bases that match TRBD1. The CDR3 covers 15 residues. V dropped 6 bases and J dropped 7; count of bases not matched to a gene: 11. In germline, CDR1 is SNHLY, CDR2 FYNNEI. DNA of the CDR3: TGTGCCAGCAGGATATTGGACAGGGGGCTAGAAGAGCAGTACTTC. Encoded protein: CASRILDRGLEEQYF.

The genes are TRBV20-1 and TRBJ1-1; maybe TRBD1 (6 bases). In germline, CDR1 is DFQATT, CDR2 SNEGSKA (reference sequence). The ends were cut back, 0 bases at V and 5 bases at J, with 16 bases in the middle. The CDR3 runs 15 residues. CDR3 coding DNA: TGCAGTGCTAGAGATGTGGGGGGGGCGAGTACTGAAGCTTTCTTT. As protein: CSARDVGGASTEAFF.

V gene TRBV7-6 combines with J gene TRBJ1-3, with 8 bases lining up with TRBD1. The CDR3 consists of 15 residues. CDR1 SGHVS and CDR2 FNYEAQ come from the germline V gene. V lost 4 bases to trimming and J lost 3 bases; unmatched junction nucleotides: 5. The CDR3 DNA reads as TGTGCCAGCAGCTCCGACAGGGGATTTGGAAACACCATATATTTT. This gives the protein CASSSDRGFGNTIYF. Together with reference TRBV7-6 and TRBJ1-3, the CDR3 gives the full variable domain: GAGVSQSPRYKVTKRGQDVALRCDPISGHVSLYWYRQALGQGPEFLTYFNYEAQQDKSGLPNDRFSAERPEGSISTLTIQRTEQRDSAMYRCASSSDRGFGNTIYFGEGSWLTVV.

This clone has a handful of counts. The chain combines TRBV9 with TRBJ2-1; either TRBD1 or TRBD2 may fit D (5 bases each). V lost 0 bases and J 13 bases, leaving 11 bases between the germline ends. This CDR3 is built from 12 residues. Germline V gives CDR1 SGDLS, CDR2 YYNGEE. Here the CDR3 reads CASSVEGRAQFF. Here the CDR3 DNA reads TGTGCCAGCAGCGTAGAGGGACGGGCCCAGTTCTTC.

By sample share, this clone is medium-sized (0.01 to 0.1%). J is TRBJ1-6 and V is TRBV6-1; maybe TRBD1 (6 bases). Trimming pared 7 bases from V and 10 bases from J, leaving 20 bases between. The length of the CDR3 is 15 residues. From germline, CDR1 is MNHNS and CDR2 SASEGT. In nucleotides, the CDR3 is TGTGCCAGCAACCAAGGACAGACTATTCCCTCACCCCTCCACTTT. Translated, it gives CASNQGQTIPSPLHF.

This clone has ten or more counts. The chain recombines TRBV7-2 with TRBJ1-5; perhaps TRBD1 as D (6 bases). Deletions cut 3 bases from V and 4 bases from J, with 13 bases between. The CDR3 has 15 amino acids. Germline V lookup: CDR1 SGHTA, CDR2 FQGNSA. The CDR3 bases are TGTGCCAGCAGCTTCGGCAGGGGTGAGAATCAGCCCCAGCATTTT. The encoded protein is CASSFGRGENQPQHF.

This clone has ten or more counts. The chain employs TRBV20-1 and TRBJ2-2; 12 bases map to TRBD2. This CDR3 has 18 residues. Trimming at V came to 0 bases and at J to 4 bases, leaving 9 bases not matched to a gene. Looked up from germline, CDR1 is DFQATT and CDR2 is SNEGSKA (reference sequence). This CDR3 is CSARDRASGGAGTGELFF. The CDR3 nucleotides are TGCAGTGCTAGAGATCGTGCTAGCGGGGGGGCGGGCACCGGGGAGCTGTTTTTT.

The V gene is TRBV20-1, the J gene TRBJ2-7; unclear D gene. The V and J ends lost 6 bases and 0 bases respectively, with 15 bases between them. This CDR3 comprises 14 residues. CDR1 DFQATT and CDR2 SNEGSKA come from the germline V gene (reference sequence). The CDR3 DNA reads TGCAGTGCAAATCGCATGGAGTACTCCTACGAGCAGTACTTC. Protein product: CSANRMEYSYEQYF.

V usage is TRBV11-1 and J usage is TRBJ2-1, with a weak D call TRBD1 (5 bases). Trimming removed 7 bases at V and 3 bases at J, with 19 bases between. This CDR3 spans 16 amino acids. Germline values: CDR1 SGHAT, CDR2 FQDESV (reference sequence). The CDR3 nucleotides are TGTGCCAGCACCCCCCTTGGACACCGCGTCTACAATGAGCAGTTCTTC. Amino acid sequence: CASTPLGHRVYNEQFF.

The chain links TRBV6-1 to TRBJ2-7; 11 bases agree with TRBD1. V shed 8 bases and J 4 bases; nucleotides not matched to a gene: 4. CDR3 length: 13 residues. Germline CDR1 is MNHNS and CDR2 is SASEGT. Written as DNA, the CDR3 is TGTGCCAGCGGACAGGGGGCGGGGTACGAGCAGTACTTC. Translated, it gives CASGQGAGYEQYF.

The gene calls are TRBV30 and TRBJ2-7; TRBD2 aligns across 7 bases. The germline V gene encodes CDR1 GTSNPN and CDR2 SVGIG (reference sequence). The CDR3 is 13 amino acids. The junction had 7 bases not matched to a gene; V was cut back by 2 bases and J by 6 bases. CDR3 in amino acids: CAWSNAGEGEQYF. The CDR3 bases are TGTGCCTGGAGTAACGCGGGAGAAGGCGAGCAGTACTTC. Filled out from reference TRBV30 and TRBJ2-7, the complete variable domain reads SQTIHQWPATLVQPVGSPLSLECTVEGTSNPNLYWYRQAAGRGLQLLFYSVGIGQISSEVPQNLSASRPQDRQFILSSKKLLLSDSGFYLCAWSNAGEGEQYFGPGTRLTVT.

This clone was picked up many times. One base away lies a much larger clone, so this may be a sequencing read error. The V gene is TRBV24-1, the J gene TRBJ2-5, with 10 bases fitting TRBD2. This CDR3 is 17 amino acids long. Germline-derived CDR1 and CDR2 are KGHDR and SFDVKD. CDR3 in DNA: TGTGCCACCAGTGATGCGGCTAGCGGGAGTTGGGGAGAGGCCCAGTACTTC. Its protein is CATSDAASGSWGEAQYF.

This clone showed up many times. This chain connects TRBV4-2 to TRBJ2-3, with TRBD1 identical over 9 bases. The CDR3 has 15 residues. The junction had 3 bases not matched to a gene; V was cut back by 1 base and J by 4 bases. From germline, CDR1 is LGHNA and CDR2 YNFKEQ. CDR3 region: CASSQGGTGPDTQYF. Here the CDR3 DNA reads TGTGCCAGCAGCCAAGGAGGGACAGGGCCAGATACGCAGTATTTT.

Regarding this clone: One end of the junction does not line up with germline, which may come from a read error. CDR3 bases: TGTGCGTGGAGTGTATTGACGTACACTGAAGCTTTCTTT. This sequence encodes CAWSVLTYTEAFF. The V gene is TRBV30, the J gene TRBJ1-1; D ambiguous. CDR3 length: 13 residues. The germline CDR1 and CDR2 sequences are GTSNPN and SVGIG (reference sequence).

This clone was observed at least ten times. This sequence joins TRBV6-2 or TRBV6-3 and TRBJ2-1; 10 bases align to TRBD1. CDR1 is MNHEY, CDR2 SVGEGT, per germline. This CDR3 contains 15 residues. The J segment lost 1 base and the V segment lost 6 bases, leaving 3 bases of the junction unmatched. CDR3 protein: CASSWGQGSYNEQFF. The DNA of the CDR3 is TGTGCCAGCAGCTGGGGACAGGGGTCCTACAATGAGCAGTTCTTC.